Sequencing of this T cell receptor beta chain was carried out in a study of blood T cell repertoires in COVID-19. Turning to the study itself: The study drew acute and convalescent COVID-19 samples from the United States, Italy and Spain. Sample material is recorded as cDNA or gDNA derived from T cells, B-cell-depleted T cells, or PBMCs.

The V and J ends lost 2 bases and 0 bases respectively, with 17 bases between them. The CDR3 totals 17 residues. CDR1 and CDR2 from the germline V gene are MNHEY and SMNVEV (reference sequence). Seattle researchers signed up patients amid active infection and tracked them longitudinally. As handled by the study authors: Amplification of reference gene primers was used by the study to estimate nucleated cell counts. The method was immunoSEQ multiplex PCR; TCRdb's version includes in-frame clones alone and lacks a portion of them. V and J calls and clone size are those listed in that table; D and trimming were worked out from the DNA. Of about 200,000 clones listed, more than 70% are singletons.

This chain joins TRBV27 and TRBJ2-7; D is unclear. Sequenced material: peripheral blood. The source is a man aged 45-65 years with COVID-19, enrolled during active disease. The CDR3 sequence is CASSLRRSSSTSYEQYF. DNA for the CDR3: TGTGCCAGCAGTTTACGGCGGTCTTCGTCAACCTCCTACGAGCAGTACTTC.